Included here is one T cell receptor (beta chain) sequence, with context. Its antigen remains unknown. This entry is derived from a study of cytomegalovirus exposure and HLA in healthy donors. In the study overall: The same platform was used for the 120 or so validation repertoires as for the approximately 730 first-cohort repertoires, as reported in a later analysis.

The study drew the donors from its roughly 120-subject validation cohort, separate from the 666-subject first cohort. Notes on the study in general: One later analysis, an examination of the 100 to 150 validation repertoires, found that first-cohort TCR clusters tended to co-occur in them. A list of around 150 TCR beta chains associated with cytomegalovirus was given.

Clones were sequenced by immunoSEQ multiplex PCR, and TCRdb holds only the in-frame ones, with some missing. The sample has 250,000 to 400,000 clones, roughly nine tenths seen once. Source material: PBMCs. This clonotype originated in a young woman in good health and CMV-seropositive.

CDR3 sequence: CASSVEADYNEQFF. In nucleotides, the CDR3 is TGTGCCAGCAGCGTAGAGGCAGATTACAATGAGCAGTTCTTC. The J gene is TRBJ2-1, the V gene TRBV9; no clear D gene. This CDR3 region has 14 residues. Germline values: CDR1 SGDLS, CDR2 YYNGEE. Trimming cost V 0 bases and J 4 bases, with 8 bases left between them.